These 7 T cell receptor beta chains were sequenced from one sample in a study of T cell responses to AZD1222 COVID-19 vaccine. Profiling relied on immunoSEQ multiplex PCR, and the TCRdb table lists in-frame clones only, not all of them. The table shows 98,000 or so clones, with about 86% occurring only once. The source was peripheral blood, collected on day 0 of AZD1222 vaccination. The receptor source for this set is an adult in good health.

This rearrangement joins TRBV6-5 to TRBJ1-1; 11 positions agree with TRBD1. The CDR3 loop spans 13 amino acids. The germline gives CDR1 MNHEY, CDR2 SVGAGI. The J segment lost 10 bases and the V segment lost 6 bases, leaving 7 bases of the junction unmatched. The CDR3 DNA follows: TGTGCCAGCAGGAATCCGGGACAGGGGGGAGCTTTCTTT. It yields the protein CASRNPGQGGAFF.

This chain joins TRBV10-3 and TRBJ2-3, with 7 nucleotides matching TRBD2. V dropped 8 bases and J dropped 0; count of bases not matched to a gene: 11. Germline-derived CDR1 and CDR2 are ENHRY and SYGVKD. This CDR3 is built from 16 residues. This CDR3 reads CAIGIAGTSSTDTQYF. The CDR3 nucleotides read TGTGCCATCGGGATAGCGGGTACTTCTAGCACAGATACGCAGTATTTT.

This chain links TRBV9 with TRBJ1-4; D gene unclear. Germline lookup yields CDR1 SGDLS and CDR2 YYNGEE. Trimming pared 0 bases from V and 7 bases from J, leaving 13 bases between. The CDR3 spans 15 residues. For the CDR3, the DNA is TGTGCCAGCAGCGTAGGTCGGAGCCGGGCTGAAAAACTGTTTTTT. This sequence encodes CASSVGRSRAEKLFF.

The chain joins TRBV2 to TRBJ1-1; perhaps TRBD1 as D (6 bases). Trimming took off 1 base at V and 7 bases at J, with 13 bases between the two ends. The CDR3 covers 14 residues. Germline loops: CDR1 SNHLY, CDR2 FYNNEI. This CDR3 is CASSEVGGLSEAFF. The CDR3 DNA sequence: TGTGCCAGCAGTGAAGTGGGGGGCTTGAGTGAAGCTTTCTTT.

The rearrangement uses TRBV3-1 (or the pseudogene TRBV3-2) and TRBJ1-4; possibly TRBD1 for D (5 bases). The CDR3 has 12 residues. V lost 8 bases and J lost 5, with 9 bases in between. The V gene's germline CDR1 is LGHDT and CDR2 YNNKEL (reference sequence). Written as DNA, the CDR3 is TGTGCCAGCTCCCGGGGCAATGAAAAACTGTTTTTT. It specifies CASSRGNEKLFF.

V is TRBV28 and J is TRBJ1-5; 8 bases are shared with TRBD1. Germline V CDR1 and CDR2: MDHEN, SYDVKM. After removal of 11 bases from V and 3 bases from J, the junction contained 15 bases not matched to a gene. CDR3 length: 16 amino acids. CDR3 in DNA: TGTGCCGCTTCGACAGGGGAGGGACCTCTCAATCAGCCCCAGCATTTT. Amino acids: CAASTGEGPLNQPQHF.

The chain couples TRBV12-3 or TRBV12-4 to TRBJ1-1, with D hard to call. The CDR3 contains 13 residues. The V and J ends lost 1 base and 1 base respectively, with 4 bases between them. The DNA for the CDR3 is TGTGCCAGCAGTTTAGTACAGAACACTGAAGCTTTCTTT. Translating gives CASSLVQNTEAFF.